The T cell receptor (beta chain) under discussion was sequenced for a study of shared clonotypes between healthy human individuals. General observations from the study: Generally, naive subsets (rather than memory subsets) showed larger estimated richness.

As concerns this clone: Its target is not known.

V was pared by 8 bases and J by 5 bases, with 12 bases between. This CDR3 spans 12 amino acids. Germline V CDR1 and CDR2: MNHEY, SVGAGI. Only Caucasian adults living in Nashville, Tennessee made up the donor group. CD8 memory was a combination of CD45RO+ cells and CCR7-negative CD45RA+ TemRA cells. TCRdb's copy holds only in-frame clones and misses some; the assay was immunoSEQ multiplex PCR. The profile shows around 300,000 clones, 87% of them singletons. Sequencing was carried out using memory CD8+ T cells sorted from blood. The subset is: CD45RO+ cells pooled with CCR7-negative TemRA cells. The chain employs TRBV6-5 and TRBJ1-1; D might be TRBD1 (5 bases). The clonotype originates from a man younger than 30 in good health. CDR3 sequence reads: CASWAGWTEAFF. The CDR3 region has the DNA TGTGCCAGCTGGGCAGGGTGGACTGAAGCTTTCTTT.